Following are 31 T cell receptor beta chains from one sample sequenced in a study of blood T cell repertoires in COVID-19. The repertoire was sequenced with immunoSEQ multiplex PCR; TCRdb's copy has only in-frame clones and lacks some. Among roughly 220,000 clones listed, 80% to 90% were seen once. The sequenced sample was peripheral blood. These receptors all stem from a young man with active or convalescent COVID-19.

This clone was counted a single time. The chain joins TRBV6-5 to TRBJ1-3; weak D call: TRBD1 (5 bases). There are 14 residues in the CDR3. Looked up from germline, CDR1 is MNHEY and CDR2 is SVGAGI. Trimming cost V 6 bases and J 2 bases, with 11 bases left between them. CDR3 protein: CASRSGTPGNTIYF. The CDR3 DNA reads as TGTGCCAGCAGAAGCGGGACGCCTGGAAACACCATATATTTT.

As to this clone: The junction does not match germline at one end; this may be a read error. The CDR3, as DNA: TGTGCCAGCAGCTCTGGGGCTGTTAAGGTTTCCTTT. It encodes CASSSGAVKVSF. The rearrangement uses TRBV11-2 and TRBJ1-1; maybe TRBD1 (5 bases). CDR1 and CDR2 from the germline V gene are SGHAT and FQNNGV. This CDR3 region has 12 residues. The full variable domain, in which reference TRBV11-2 and TRBJ1-1 provide the parts outside the CDR3, is EAGVAQSPRYKIIEKRQSVAFWCNPISGHATLYWYQQILGQGPKLLIQFQNNGVVDDSQLPKDRFSAERLKGVDSTLKIQPAKLEDSAVYLCASSSGAVKVSFGQGTRLTVV.

CDR3 nucleotides: TGCAGCGTCGCCAGTACAGGGGGGGGCACTGAAGCTTTCTTT. Its protein is CSVASTGGGTEAFF. The chain couples TRBV29-1 to TRBJ1-1, with 8 bases lining up with TRBD1. V lost 6 bases to trimming and J lost 4 bases; unmatched junction nucleotides: 10. Germline CDR1 SQVTM, CDR2 ANQGSEA. This CDR3 contains 14 residues.

This chain joins TRBV19 and TRBJ1-6; D unclear. CDR3 length equals 16 residues. CDR1 LNHDA and CDR2 SQIVND come from the germline V gene (reference sequence). The germline V and J ends were trimmed by 4 bases and 1 base, with 11 bases remaining between them. The CDR3 DNA is TGTGCCAGTAGTAACGGAGGGCAATCCTATAATTCACCCCTCCACTTT. Translating it yields CASSNGGQSYNSPLHF.

The chain uses TRBV11-2 and TRBJ1-2; 7 bases align to TRBD1. J was trimmed by 10 bases and V by 5 bases; bases with no gene match: 7. CDR3 length equals 12 residues. Germline V lookup: CDR1 SGHAT, CDR2 FQNNGV. In DNA, the CDR3 is TGTGCCAGCAGCCCCGGGGACAGAGCCTACACCTTC. Translation: CASSPGDRAYTF.

The chain links TRBV7-9 to TRBJ2-1, with 8 bases that match TRBD1. The CDR3 has 15 amino acids. Germline CDR1 and CDR2: SEHNR and FQNEAQ (reference sequence). With 0 bases clipped from V and 7 bases from J, the junction kept 5 bases outside the gene matches. CDR3 region: CASSLARQGKNEQFF. In DNA, the CDR3 is TGTGCCAGCAGCTTAGCCCGACAGGGGAAGAATGAGCAGTTCTTC.

This chain joins TRBV5-6 and TRBJ2-6; weak D call: TRBD2 (5 bases). The CDR3 consists of 15 residues. Trimming stripped 1 base from V and 1 base from J, with 6 bases between. Germline V gives CDR1 SGHDT, CDR2 YYEEEE. The CDR3 sequence: CASSLSGSGANVLTF. CDR3 coding DNA: TGTGCCAGCAGCTTGTCGGGATCTGGGGCCAACGTCCTGACTTTC. The full variable domain, with the rest looked up from reference TRBV5-6 and TRBJ2-6, is DAGVTQSPTHLIKTRGQQVTLRCSPKSGHDTVSWYQQALGQGPQFIFQYYEEEERQRGNFPDRFSGHQFPNYSSELNVNALLLGDSALYLCASSLSGSGANVLTFGAGSRLTVL.

The chain is built from TRBV10-2 and TRBJ1-5; D perhaps matches TRBD1 (6 bases). The CDR3 consists of 16 residues. Trimming shortened V by 8 bases and J by 2 bases, and 19 bases separated the two germline ends. Germline loops: CDR1 WSHSY, CDR2 SAAADI. The chain's CDR3 is CASSWSGQYGNQPQHF. For the CDR3, the DNA is TGCGCCAGCTCGTGGTCGGGACAATATGGCAATCAGCCCCAGCATTTT.

The chain is built from TRBV5-1 and TRBJ2-1; unclear D gene. Germline V gives CDR1 SGHRS, CDR2 YFSETQ. CDR3 length equals 15 residues. Trimming shortened V by 0 bases and J by 12 bases, and 19 bases separated the two germline ends. The CDR3 DNA sequence: TGCGCCAGCAGCTTGGATTCCGGTCGAGGAATAGGGCAGTTCTTC. Translation gives CASSLDSGRGIGQFF. The variable domain in full, with the rest retrieved from reference TRBV5-1 and TRBJ2-1, is KAGVTQTPRYLIKTRGQQVTLSCSPISGHRSVSWYQQTPGQGLQFLFEYFSETQRNKGNFPGRFSGRQFSNSRSEMNVSTLELGDSALYLCASSLDSGRGIGQFFGPGTRLTVL.

With respect to this clone: One end of the junction does not line up with germline, which may come from a read error. V gene TRBV2 combines with J gene TRBJ1-2, with 7 bases matching TRBD1. Germline lookup yields CDR1 SNHLY and CDR2 FYNNEI. The CDR3 consists of 13 residues. DNA for the CDR3: TGTGCCAGCAGCGAAGACAGGGCCTATGGCTACACCTTC. It yields the protein CASSEDRAYGYTF.

The chain links TRBV6-6 to TRBJ1-3; D unclear. This CDR3 spans 14 amino acids. Germline lookup yields CDR1 MNHNY and CDR2 SVGAGI (reference sequence). V was pared by 6 bases and J by 4 bases, with 13 bases between. CDR3 coding DNA: TGTGCCAGCAGCTGGACTGGGCCCGGAAACACCATATATTTT. Residues: CASSWTGPGNTIYF.

This chain joins TRBV7-2 and TRBJ2-4; 8 nucleotides line up with TRBD2. Trimming at V came to 1 base and at J to 3 bases, leaving 5 bases not matched to a gene. Germline lookup yields CDR1 SGHTA and CDR2 FQGNSA. The CDR3 covers 16 residues. This chain's CDR3 is CASSLVAGLGKNIQYF. The CDR3 region has the DNA TGTGCCAGCAGCTTAGTAGCGGGATTAGGCAAAAACATTCAGTACTTC.

The chain couples TRBV28 to TRBJ2-7; D gene ambiguous. The V gene lost 3 bases and the J gene lost 1 base, with 7 bases spanning the gap. The CDR3 runs 13 residues. The germline V gene encodes CDR1 MDHEN and CDR2 SYDVKM. CDR3 in amino acids: CASSFRMSYEQYF. CDR3 DNA sequence: TGTGCCAGCAGTTTTCGTATGTCCTACGAGCAGTACTTC.

This clone was recorded a few times. The V and J genes are TRBV2 and TRBJ2-3, with 8 bases that match TRBD1. The CDR3 is 14 amino acids. Germline CDR1 reads SNHLY; CDR2 reads FYNNEI. J was trimmed by 5 bases and V by 5 bases; bases with no gene match: 6. CDR3 nucleotide sequence: TGTGCCAGCAGTCGACAGGGGAGAGGAGATACGCAGTATTTT. Protein product: CASSRQGRGDTQYF.

The V call is TRBV5-1, the J call TRBJ2-3; 7 bases fit TRBD1. V was pared by 4 bases and J by 0 bases, with 5 bases of the junction left unmatched. The CDR3 sequence is 15 residues long. Germline V gives CDR1 SGHRS, CDR2 YFSETQ. DNA of the CDR3: TGCGCCAGCAGCGAAACAGGGGATAGCACAGATACGCAGTATTTT. As protein: CASSETGDSTDTQYF.

The chain employs TRBV5-4 and TRBJ2-1; TRBD1 matches at 9 bases. Germline V gene sequence: CDR1 SGHNT, CDR2 YYREEE (reference sequence). Trimming at V came to 4 bases and at J to 10 bases, leaving 3 bases not matched to a gene. The CDR3 contains 12 residues. Here the CDR3 DNA reads TGTGCCAGCAGCCGGACAGGGGTAGAGCAGTTCTTC. Protein sequence: CASSRTGVEQFF.

V gene TRBV7-9 combines with J gene TRBJ1-3, with D possibly being TRBD1 (5 bases). Per the germline V gene, CDR1 is SEHNR and CDR2 is FQNEAQ (reference sequence). Trimming shortened V by 1 base and J by 4 bases, and 11 bases separated the two germline ends. The CDR3 contains 15 residues. CDR3 nucleotide sequence: TGTGCCAGCAGCTTAGGTGGGACTGTGGGAAACACCATATATTTT. Translation gives CASSLGGTVGNTIYF.

This chain links TRBV19 with TRBJ1-5; no definite D call. Germline V lookup: CDR1 LNHDA, CDR2 SQIVND (reference sequence). V was clipped by 3 bases and J by 3 bases, with 6 bases between them. CDR3 length: 13 residues. This chain's CDR3 is CASSILVNQPQHF. The CDR3 DNA sequence: TGTGCCAGTAGTATCCTAGTCAATCAGCCCCAGCATTTT.

This clone was seen a handful of times. J is TRBJ1-1 and V is TRBV5-6; D is possibly TRBD1 (6 bases). CDR3 length: 15 amino acids. Between the trimmed V and J ends, which lost 10 bases and 1 base, there was a span of 20 bases. The germline V gene encodes CDR1 SGHDT and CDR2 YYEEEE. In DNA, the CDR3 is TGTGCCGGTACCCGGACAGCAGGGGAGAACACTGAAGCTTTCTTT. As protein: CAGTRTAGENTEAFF.

The rearrangement links TRBV10-1 to TRBJ2-7, with D possibly matching TRBD2 (5 bases). The V and J ends lost 5 bases and 6 bases respectively, with 11 bases between them. This CDR3 is built from 12 residues. Germline V gene data show CDR1 as WNHNN and CDR2 as SYGVQD (reference sequence). CDR3 nucleotides: TGCGCCAGCAGTTTGGACTCGAGCGAGCAGTACTTC. The encoded protein is CASSLDSSEQYF.

This chain connects TRBV20-1 to TRBJ1-6; D possibly corresponds to TRBD1 (6 bases). Trimming shortened V by 3 bases and J by 10 bases, and 22 bases separated the two germline ends. This CDR3 is 16 amino acids long. CDR1 DFQATT and CDR2 SNEGSKA come from the germline V gene (reference sequence). The CDR3 DNA reads TGCAGTGCTAGTCGCACAGGGAAAAGGGGAGAATCACCCCTCCACTTT. This encodes CSASRTGKRGESPLHF.

This clone was observed a few times. The rearrangement uses TRBV4-1 and TRBJ1-1; TRBD1 might be the D (5 bases). The CDR3 contains 16 residues. Trimming cost V 4 bases and J 3 bases, with 18 bases left between them. Germline values: CDR1 MGHRA, CDR2 YSYEKL. The chain's CDR3 is CASSPSLTGGDTEAFF. CDR3 DNA: TGCGCCAGCAGCCCTTCTTTAACGGGAGGGGACACTGAAGCTTTCTTT.

This clone has a single count. The gene calls are TRBV4-3 and TRBJ2-7; D is uncertain. This CDR3 comprises 16 residues. Germline lookup yields CDR1 LGHNA and CDR2 YSLEER. V lost 0 bases, J lost 1 base, and 13 bases lay in between. CDR3 nucleotide sequence: TGCGCCAGCAGCCAAGAACTCCATAAACCATCCTACGAGCAGTACTTC. It specifies CASSQELHKPSYEQYF.

The chain recombines TRBV20-1 with TRBJ1-1; D unresolved. The CDR3 is 11 amino acids. In germline, CDR1 is DFQATT, CDR2 SNEGSKA (reference sequence). V was trimmed by 5 bases and J by 0 bases, leaving 4 bases between them. The chain's CDR3 is CSADMNTEAFF. In DNA form, the CDR3 reads TGCAGTGCTGACATGAACACTGAAGCTTTCTTT.

This rearrangement joins TRBV5-6 to TRBJ2-3; D is undetermined. Germline assignment: CDR1 SGHDT and CDR2 YYEEEE. The ends were cut back, 0 bases at V and 1 base at J, with 6 bases in the middle. This CDR3 comprises 14 residues. The CDR3 sequence is CASSLVRRTDTQYF. The CDR3 nucleotides are TGTGCCAGCAGCTTGGTCAGGCGCACAGATACGCAGTATTTT.

CDR3 coding DNA: TGTGCCAGTAGCCTGTGGACAGGCTCAATTGGCTACACCTTC. This translates into CASSLWTGSIGYTF. This chain links TRBV19 with TRBJ1-2, with TRBD1 matching 7 bases. Germline values: CDR1 LNHDA, CDR2 SQIVND (reference sequence). CDR3 length: 14 amino acids. The ends lost 6 bases at V and 7 bases at J; junction bases unmatched: 11.

The gene calls are TRBV27 and TRBJ2-6; D is unresolved. The length of the CDR3 is 16 residues. CDR1 and CDR2 from the germline V gene are MNHEY and SMNVEV (reference sequence). The V end lost 5 bases, the J end lost 0 bases, and 11 bases lay between the germline ends. In DNA, the CDR3 is TGTGCCAGCAGTCCGCCAGCGCTCTCTGGGGCCAACGTCCTGACTTTC. Amino acid sequence: CASSPPALSGANVLTF.

The chain is built from TRBV2 and TRBJ2-4; 8 bases are a match to TRBD2. Looked up from germline, CDR1 is SNHLY and CDR2 is FYNNEI. After removal of 7 bases from V and 9 bases from J, the junction contained 11 bases not matched to a gene. The CDR3 is 14 residues long. The CDR3 here is CASNRGGLFGIQYF. The DNA of the CDR3 is TGTGCCAGCAATCGGGGGGGGCTGTTTGGCATTCAGTACTTC.

This chain joins TRBV20-1 and TRBJ2-3; 16 nucleotides align to TRBD2. The CDR3 runs 17 residues. Germline V gives CDR1 DFQATT, CDR2 SNEGSKA (reference sequence). V was pared by 3 bases and J by 6 bases, with 9 bases of the junction left unmatched. CDR3 bases: TGCAGTGCTAGTTTGGGACTAGCGGGGGGGCCAAGGGATACGCAGTATTTT. This codes for CSASLGLAGGPRDTQYF.

The chain links TRBV24-1 to TRBJ1-1; D possibly corresponds to TRBD1 (6 bases). CDR1 is KGHDR, CDR2 SFDVKD, per germline. V shed 4 bases and J shed 0 bases, with 11 bases lying between them. The CDR3 spans 15 residues. CDR3 amino acids: CATSESGTMNTEAFF. CDR3 DNA sequence: TGTGCCACCAGTGAATCCGGGACAATGAACACTGAAGCTTTCTTT.

This clone was found once. The rearrangement joins TRBV28 to TRBJ1-1; D is uncertain. The ends were cut back, 2 bases at V and 4 bases at J, with 8 bases in the middle. This CDR3 comprises 13 residues. The germline CDR1 and CDR2 sequences are MDHEN and SYDVKM. CDR3 sequence reads: CASSLNRFTEAFF. CDR3 in DNA: TGTGCCAGCAGTTTAAACAGATTCACTGAAGCTTTCTTT.